This is a list of T cell receptor beta chains from one sample in a study of PD-1 blockade in classical Hodgkin lymphoma. Assay: immunoSEQ multiplex PCR; the TCRdb copy retains only in-frame clones and omits some. In the table there are about 110,000 clones, about 88% of which are singletons. Source: peripheral blood mononuclear cells (PBMCs), taken before the second cycle of nivolumab. These receptor sequences come from a human donor with classical Hodgkin lymphoma. The CDR3 runs from the conserved cysteine through the conserved F or W. A D gene is named only where the DNA matches it firmly. Expanded clones are given a class, and other clones once, few, many or no size at all.

V gene	J gene	clone size	D gene	CDR3 length	CDR3 DNA	CDR3 protein
TRBV12-5	TRBJ1-5	.	.	15	TGTGCTAGTGGCACCCGGGACATCAGCAATCAGCCCCAGCATTTT	CASGTRDISNQPQHF
TRBV25-1	TRBJ1-3	.	.	16	TGTGCCAGCAGACAAACAGGGTCTTCGGGCGGAAACACCATATATTTT	CASRQTGSSGGNTIYF
TRBV6-5	TRBJ2-1	.	.	15	TGTGCCAGCAGTTACGACAGAGACTCCTACAATGAGCAGTTCTTC	CASSYDRDSYNEQFF
TRBV5-8	TRBJ2-2	.	TRBD2	18	TGTGCCAGCAGCTTGAGGCGAGCGGGAGGTGGTCACACCGGGGAGCTGTTTTTT	CASSLRRAGGGHTGELFF
TRBV19	TRBJ2-7	.	.	14	TGTGCCAGTAGCGAGCTGGCAGGGCGGTACGAGCAGTACTTC	CASSELAGRYEQYF
TRBV14	TRBJ1-1	.	TRBD1	16	TGTGCCAGCAGCCCCCGGGACAGGGTCGATGGCACTGAAGCTTTCTTT	CASSPRDRVDGTEAFF
TRBV14	TRBJ2-7	.	.	15	TGTGCCAGCAGCCAAGAGGCACACCCCGCTTACGAGCAGTACTTC	CASSQEAHPAYEQYF
TRBV7-2	TRBJ1-1	.	.	13	TGTGCCAGCAGCTTTGAGAGGTCCTCCGATGCTTTCTTT	CASSFERSSDAFF
TRBV10-3	TRBJ2-2	few	.	16	TGTGCCATCAGTGAGTCTTGGACGAAAACCACCGGGGAGCTGTTTTTT	CAISESWTKTTGELFF
TRBV15	TRBJ2-7	once	.	14	TGTGCCACCAGCAGAAGTCAGGACTCCTACGAGCAGTACTTC	CATSRSQDSYEQYF
TRBV4-2	TRBJ2-3	.	TRBD2	16	TGTGCCAGCAGCCAAACCGGGACTAGCGGCACAGATACGCAGTATTTT	CASSQTGTSGTDTQYF
TRBV7-2	TRBJ2-1	.	.	16	TGTGCCAGCAGCTTAGCTCGGGCACTCTCCTACAATGAGCAGTTCTTC	CASSLARALSYNEQFF
TRBV29-1	TRBJ1-1	.	.	12	TGCAGCGTGACAGAGATGAACACTGAAGCTTTCTTT	CSVTEMNTEAFF
TRBV5-6	TRBJ1-1	few	.	11	TGTGCCAGCAGCCAGGACAGTGAAGCTTTCTTT	CASSQDSEAFF
TRBV30	TRBJ1-1	.	TRBD1	16	TGTGCCTGGAGTGTACTAGGGAGGGGGCGGGGAACTGAAGCTTTCTTT	CAWSVLGRGRGTEAFF
TRBV14	TRBJ2-2	.	.	13	TGTGCCAGCAGCCTCCCTGGGGCCGGGGAGCTGTTTTTT	CASSLPGAGELFF
TRBV9	TRBJ1-2	.	.	16	TGTGCCAGCACCCAGAAGGGGAACGATGCTAACTATGGCTACACCTTC	CASTQKGNDANYGYTF
TRBV7-2	TRBJ2-3	once	TRBD2	17	TGTGCCAGCAGCTCAAACCCGGGACTAGCGGGAGCAGATACGCAGTATTTT	CASSSNPGLAGADTQYF
TRBV5-4	TRBJ1-1	.	.	13	TGTGCCAGCAGATTCTCAGGGGCCACTGAAGCTTTCTTT	CASRFSGATEAFF
TRBV29-1	TRBJ2-3	.	.	12	TGCAGCGTATTGGATGGTACAGATACGCAGTATTTT	CSVLDGTDTQYF
TRBV11-2	TRBJ2-7	.	.	13	TGTGCCAGCAGCTTAGGTCACAGCTACGAGCAGTACTTC	CASSLGHSYEQYF
TRBV4-1	TRBJ2-3	.	TRBD2	17	TGCGCCAGCAGCCATCCGACTTCTAGCGGGAGCACAGATACGCAGTATTTT	CASSHPTSSGSTDTQYF
TRBV19	TRBJ2-1	.	.	13	TGTGCCAGTAGTAGGGACGTGTACAATGAGCAGTTCTTC	CASSRDVYNEQFF
TRBV28	TRBJ2-4	.	.	14	TGTGCCAGCAGTTTGGAGGGGTCCAAAAACATTCAGTACTTC	CASSLEGSKNIQYF
TRBV20-1	TRBJ2-7	.	.	11	TGCAGTGCTAGCGGGACGAGGGAGCAGTACTTC	CSASGTREQYF
TRBV2	TRBJ2-1	.	.	11	TGTGCCAGCAGGGACAGTCCGCGGCAGTTCTTC	CASRDSPRQFF
TRBV19	TRBJ1-1	.	.	13	TGTGCCAGTAGTATGAGGGGATTCACTGAAGCTTTCTTT	CASSMRGFTEAFF
TRBV4-3	TRBJ2-1	once	TRBD2	16	TGCGCCAGCAGCCATCGGGGGGAGTTCCCCTACAATGAGCAGTTCTTC	CASSHRGEFPYNEQFF
TRBV11-2	TRBJ1-1	few	TRBD1	13	TGTGCCAGCAGCCTTAACAGGGGCCCTGAAGCTTTCTTT	CASSLNRGPEAFF
TRBV28	TRBJ2-7	.	.	15	TGTGCCAGCAGTCCATGGGGAGGAGTTTCCTACGAGCAGTACTTC	CASSPWGGVSYEQYF
TRBV5-4	TRBJ2-7	.	.	15	TGTGCCAGCAGCGACTTCCGGGGGCGCGGGTACGAGCAGTACTTC	CASSDFRGRGYEQYF
TRBV19	TRBJ1-2	few	.	14	TGTGCCAGTAGTCCGGAGGGACGGGCCTATGGCTACACCTTC	CASSPEGRAYGYTF
TRBV2	TRBJ1-6	.	.	16	TGTGCCAGCAGTACAAGGGACCACGGTCCGAATTCACCCCTCCACTTT	CASSTRDHGPNSPLHF
TRBV30	TRBJ1-1	.	.	14	TGTGCCTGGAGGGTCGACAGGTTGAACACTGAAGCTTTCTTT	CAWRVDRLNTEAFF
TRBV11-1	TRBJ2-7	.	TRBD2	15	TGTGCCAGCACCCGTAGCGGGAGAGGTTCCTACGAGCAGTACTTC	CASTRSGRGSYEQYF
TRBV19	TRBJ1-2	.	.	13	TGTGCCAGTACCCATCCGGGTAACTATGGCTACACCTTC	CASTHPGNYGYTF
TRBV30	TRBJ1-1	.	TRBD1	15	TGTGCCTGGAGTTTTCTGGACAGGAGGAACACTGAAGCTTTCTTT	CAWSFLDRRNTEAFF
TRBV18	TRBJ2-3	.	.	13	TGTGCCAGCTCACCACCGAGTCGAGATACGCAGTATTTT	CASSPPSRDTQYF
TRBV5-5	TRBJ1-5	.	TRBD1	17	TGTGCCAGCAGCCCCATCGAGGGCAGGGGGCCCGGTCAGCCCCAGCATTTT	CASSPIEGRGPGQPQHF
TRBV6-5	TRBJ1-4	.	.	13	TGTGCCACCCAAACGTTTACAGCGGAAAAACTGTTTTTT	CATQTFTAEKLFF